The subject of this entry is one TCR beta chain. Its antigen is undetermined. Other DNA sequences in this specimen translate into the identical CDR3. Using immunoSEQ multiplex PCR, the repertoire was profiled, and TCRdb retains in-frame clones only, with some absent. This table holds 2 million to 2.5 million clones, more than 85% found once. The data were obtained in a study of shared clonotypes between healthy human individuals. The V segment lost 1 base and the J segment 4 bases; nucleotides outside the gene matches: 2. The CDR3 length is 15 residues. Germline V gives CDR1 SGHDN, CDR2 FVKESK. Naive CD4+ cells were CD45RA-selected; the remaining cells were memory. Broader study findings: Despite large depth, sorted-subset datasets appeared incompletely sequenced. Naive subsets generally exceeded memory subsets in estimated richness.

Sequencing input: naive CD4+ T cells from PBMCs. Subset in this sample: CD45RA+ positively selected. This receptor was obtained from a young man in good health. Some clones in this sample may be carry-over from other donors' samples. The chain has TRBV14 and TRBJ2-1; 9 bases fit TRBD2. The CDR3 DNA reads TGTGCCAGCAGCCAAGGACTAGCGGATTACAATGAGCAGTTCTTC. Residues: CASSQGLADYNEQFF.